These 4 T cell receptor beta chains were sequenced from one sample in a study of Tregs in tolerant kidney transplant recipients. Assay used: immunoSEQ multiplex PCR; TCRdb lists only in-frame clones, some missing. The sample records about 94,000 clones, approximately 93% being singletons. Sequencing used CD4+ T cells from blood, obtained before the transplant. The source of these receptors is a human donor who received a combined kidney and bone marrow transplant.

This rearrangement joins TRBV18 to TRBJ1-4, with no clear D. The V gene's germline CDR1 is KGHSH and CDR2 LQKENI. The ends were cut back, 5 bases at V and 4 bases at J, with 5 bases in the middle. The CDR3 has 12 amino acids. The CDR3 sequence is CASSTSNEKLFF. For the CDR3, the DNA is TGTGCCAGCTCAACCAGTAATGAAAAACTGTTTTTT.

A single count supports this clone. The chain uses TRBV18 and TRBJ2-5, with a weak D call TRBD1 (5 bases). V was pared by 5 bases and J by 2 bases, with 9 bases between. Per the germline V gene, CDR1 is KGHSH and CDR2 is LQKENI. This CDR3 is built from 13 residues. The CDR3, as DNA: TGTGCCAGCTCATCGACAGTTCAAGAGACCCAGTACTTC. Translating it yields CASSSTVQETQYF.

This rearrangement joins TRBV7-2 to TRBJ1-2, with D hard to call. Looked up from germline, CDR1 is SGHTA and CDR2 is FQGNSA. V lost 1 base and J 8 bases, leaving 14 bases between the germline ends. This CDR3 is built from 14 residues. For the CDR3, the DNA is TGTGCCAGCAGCTTAGTTGTGCGGTCCGGGGGCTACACCTTC. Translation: CASSLVVRSGGYTF.

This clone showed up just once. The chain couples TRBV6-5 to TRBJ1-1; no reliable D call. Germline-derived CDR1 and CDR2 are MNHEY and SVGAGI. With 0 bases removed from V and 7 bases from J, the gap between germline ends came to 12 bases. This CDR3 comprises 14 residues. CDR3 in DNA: TGTGCCAGCAGTTACTCGGCGGGTAAGGTTGAAGCTTTCTTT. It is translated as CASSYSAGKVEAFF.